This is a list of T cell receptor beta chains from one sample in a study of cytomegalovirus exposure and HLA in healthy donors. Sequencing was performed with immunoSEQ multiplex PCR; in TCRdb, only in-frame clones are kept and a portion is missing. The profile shows about 180,000 clones, roughly 81% of them singletons. Sequencing was carried out using PBMCs. Receptors originate from a woman younger than 30 in good health and CMV-seropositive. Both conserved end residues are part of each CDR3. The D gene is left open where the match is weak. Rows may omit the clone size; those that give it use once, few, many or a size class.

CDR3 | DNA | V | D | size | J
CASTLPGQAAYEQYF | TGTGCCAGCACCCTACCGGGACAGGCTGCCTACGAGCAGTACTTC | TRBV28 | TRBD1 | NA | TRBJ2-7
CASRRASGGAGLTDTQYF | TGTGCCAGCAGACGAGCCAGCGGGGGGGCGGGACTTACAGATACGCAGTATTTT | TRBV28 | TRBD2 | few | TRBJ2-3
CASRKGLGGYTF | TGTGCCAGCAGAAAGGGGCTCGGTGGCTACACCTTC | TRBV28 | NA | NA | TRBJ1-2
CASSRGGFTQGVYEQYF | TGTGCCAGTAGCCGCGGGGGATTCACACAGGGAGTGTACGAGCAGTACTTC | TRBV19 | NA | NA | TRBJ2-7
CASSPIIFGLARGNTIYF | TGTGCCAGCAGCCCAATTATCTTCGGTCTTGCGAGAGGAAACACCATATATTTT | TRBV7-6 | NA | NA | TRBJ1-3
CAGLNKGQARGKYF | TGTGCCGGACTAAACAAGGGACAGGCCAGAGGGAAGTACTTC | TRBV7-7 | TRBD1 | once | TRBJ2-7
CASTGAWGRNTEAFF | TGTGCCAGCACCGGTGCCTGGGGGAGGAACACTGAAGCCTTCTTT | TRBV25-1 | NA | NA | TRBJ1-1
CASSLLAGPVTDTQYF | TGTGCCAGCAGCCTACTCGCGGGACCGGTAACAGATACGCAGTATTTT | TRBV5-6 | NA | NA | TRBJ2-3
CASSTHQSDRSGAFF | TGTGCCAGCAGTACACACCAAAGCGACAGGTCTGGGGCTTTCTTT | TRBV28 | NA | NA | TRBJ1-1
CASSQSRQVSGELGEQYF | TGCGCCAGCAGTCAATCGCGGCAGGTGTCAGGGGAGCTGGGCGAGCAGTACTTC | TRBV23-1 | NA | NA | TRBJ2-7
CASRRWGNQPQHF | TGTGCCAGCAGGCGGTGGGGCAATCAGCCCCAGCATTTT | TRBV2 | NA | NA | TRBJ1-5
CASRALNQPQHF | TGTGCCAGCAGGGCCTTAAATCAGCCCCAGCATTTT | TRBV6-1 | NA | few | TRBJ1-5
CASRGQGAIGGYTF | TGTGCCAGCAGAGGTCAGGGGGCGATCGGTGGCTACACCTTC | TRBV6-5 | TRBD1 | NA | TRBJ1-2
CATERGGLQEQFF | TGTGCTACCGAGCGGGGGGGCCTTCAGGAGCAGTTCTTC | TRBV30 | TRBD2 | NA | TRBJ2-1
CASSVGGTGGIPLHF | TGTGCCAGCAGCGTAGGTGGGACAGGGGGGATTCCCCTCCACTTT | TRBV9 | TRBD1 | NA | TRBJ1-6
CASSLGDGGVEFF | TGTGCCAGCAGCTTGGGGGACGGGGGAGTCGAGTTCTTC | TRBV11-2 | NA | few | TRBJ2-1
CASSLVIAGGEETQYF | TGCGCCAGCAGCTTGGTCATAGCGGGGGGGGAAGAGACCCAGTACTTC | TRBV5-1 | TRBD2 | NA | TRBJ2-5
CASSERGGAGETQYF | TGCGCCAGCAGTGAGCGCGGGGGGGCGGGAGAGACCCAGTACTTC | TRBV10-2 | TRBD2 | NA | TRBJ2-5
CASSGGTGYSPLHF | TGCGCCAGCAGCGGGGGGACGGGATATTCACCCCTCCACTTT | TRBV5-1 | NA | NA | TRBJ1-6
CASSPDSVTGRPQHF | TGTGCCAGCTCACCGGACAGCGTAACCGGTCGGCCCCAGCATTTT | TRBV18 | NA | NA | TRBJ1-5
CASSGLSGGTDTQYF | TGTGCCAGCAGTGGTCTTAGCGGCGGCACAGATACGCAGTATTTT | TRBV2 | NA | NA | TRBJ2-3
CASRDRRGSGNTIYF | TGTGCCAGCAGGGACAGGAGGGGCTCTGGAAACACCATATATTTT | TRBV11-2 | TRBD1 | NA | TRBJ1-3
CASSLARSSSGGHREQYF | TGTGCCAGCAGCTTAGCTAGGAGTTCTAGCGGGGGGCATCGCGAGCAGTACTTC | TRBV7-6 | TRBD2 | NA | TRBJ2-7
CASSEIRTGNEKLFF | TGTGCCAGCAGTGAAATAAGGACAGGGAATGAAAAACTGTTTTTT | TRBV2 | TRBD1 | NA | TRBJ1-4
CASSTVYNYGYTF | TGTGCCAGCAGTACTGTGTATAACTATGGCTACACCTTC | TRBV6-5 | NA | NA | TRBJ1-2
CASSSHFRDRGNRYEQYF | TGTGCCAGCAGCTCCCATTTCCGGGACAGGGGGAATCGGTACGAGCAGTACTTC | TRBV11-2 | TRBD1 | NA | TRBJ2-7
CASSLSGTGPYNEQFF | TGTGCCAGCAGCTTATCCGGGACAGGTCCCTACAATGAGCAGTTCTTC | TRBV7-9 | TRBD1 | NA | TRBJ2-1
CASSHPGQGTYEQYF | TGCGCCAGCAGCCATCCGGGACAGGGGACCTACGAGCAGTACTTC | TRBV4-1 | TRBD1 | NA | TRBJ2-7
CASTSTGGSHGYTF | TGTGCCAGCACCTCGACAGGGGGTTCACATGGCTACACCTTC | TRBV28 | TRBD1 | NA | TRBJ1-2
CSVEDAGLAGTDTQYF | TGCAGCGTTGAAGATGCGGGACTAGCGGGCACAGATACGCAGTATTTT | TRBV29-1 | TRBD2 | few | TRBJ2-3
CASSTGGSYNEQFF | TGTGCCAGCAGCACCGGGGGCTCCTACAATGAGCAGTTCTTC | TRBV7-8 | NA | NA | TRBJ2-1
CASTLGQLNTEAFF | TGTGCCAGCACCCTCGGACAGTTGAACACTGAAGCTTTCTTT | TRBV5-4 | NA | NA | TRBJ1-1
CASSSATSGGVGEQFF | TGTGCCAGCAGCTCCGCGACTAGCGGGGGGGTTGGTGAGCAGTTCTTC | TRBV5-4 | TRBD2 | NA | TRBJ2-1
CASSWGPQLTNYGYTF | TGTGCCAGCAGCTGGGGCCCACAGTTAACTAACTATGGCTACACCTTC | TRBV5-6 | NA | NA | TRBJ1-2
CASRALRDRGFNGYTF | TGTGCCAGCAGAGCGCTACGGGACAGGGGTTTTAATGGCTACACCTTC | TRBV2 | TRBD1 | NA | TRBJ1-2
CASRFGGSTDTQYF | TGTGCCAGCAGGTTCGGGGGGAGCACAGATACGCAGTATTTT | TRBV5-5 | TRBD2 | few | TRBJ2-3
CASSLAAGLEPQHF | TGCGCCAGCAGCTTGGCCGCAGGTTTGGAGCCCCAGCATTTT | TRBV5-1 | NA | NA | TRBJ1-5
CASGRTGVDEKLFF | TGTGCCAGCGGCCGGACAGGGGTTGATGAAAAACTGTTTTTT | TRBV28 | TRBD1 | NA | TRBJ1-4
CARATGALYGYTF | TGTGCCAGGGCCACAGGGGCCCTCTATGGCTACACCTTC | TRBV2 | TRBD1 | NA | TRBJ1-2
CASSLTGDTEAFF | TGTGCCAGCAGTCTGACAGGGGACACTGAAGCTTTCTTT | TRBV7-9 | TRBD1 | NA | TRBJ1-1
CASSLSGGNQPQHF | TGTGCCAGCAGTTTGTCAGGGGGCAATCAGCCCCAGCATTTT | TRBV2 | NA | NA | TRBJ1-5
CASSLFSGDTGELFF | TGTGCTAGCAGCTTATTTTCAGGGGACACCGGGGAGCTGTTTTTT | TRBV7-7 | NA | NA | TRBJ2-2
CASSFRTGGSYEQYF | TGTGCCAGCAGCTTTAGGACAGGGGGCTCCTACGAGCAGTACTTC | TRBV11-1 | TRBD1 | few | TRBJ2-7
CASSPGQPQETQYF | TGCGCCAGCAGCCCGGGACAACCACAAGAGACCCAGTACTTC | TRBV5-1 | NA | NA | TRBJ2-5
CASSQPGQGYEQYF | TGCGCCAGCAGCCAACCGGGACAGGGCTACGAGCAGTACTTC | TRBV4-1 | TRBD1 | NA | TRBJ2-7
CASSQERSGYDTEAFF | TGTGCCAGCAGCCAAGAACGGTCCGGGTACGACACTGAAGCTTTCTTT | TRBV4-2 | NA | NA | TRBJ1-1